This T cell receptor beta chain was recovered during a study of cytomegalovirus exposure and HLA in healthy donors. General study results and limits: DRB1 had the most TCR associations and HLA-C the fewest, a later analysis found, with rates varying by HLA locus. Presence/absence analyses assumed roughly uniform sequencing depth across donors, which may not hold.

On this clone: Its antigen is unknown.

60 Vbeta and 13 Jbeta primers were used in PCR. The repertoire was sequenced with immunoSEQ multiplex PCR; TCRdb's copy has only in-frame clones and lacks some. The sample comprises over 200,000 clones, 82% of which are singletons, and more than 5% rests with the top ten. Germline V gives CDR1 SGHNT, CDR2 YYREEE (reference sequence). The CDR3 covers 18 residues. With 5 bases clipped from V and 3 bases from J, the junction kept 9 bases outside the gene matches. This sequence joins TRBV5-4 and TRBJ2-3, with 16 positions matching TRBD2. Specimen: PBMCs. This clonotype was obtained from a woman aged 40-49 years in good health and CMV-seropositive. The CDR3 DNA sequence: TGTGCCAGCAGGTCCGGGACTAGCGGGGGGGCTGGTACAGATACGCAGTATTTT. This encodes CASRSGTSGGAGTDTQYF.